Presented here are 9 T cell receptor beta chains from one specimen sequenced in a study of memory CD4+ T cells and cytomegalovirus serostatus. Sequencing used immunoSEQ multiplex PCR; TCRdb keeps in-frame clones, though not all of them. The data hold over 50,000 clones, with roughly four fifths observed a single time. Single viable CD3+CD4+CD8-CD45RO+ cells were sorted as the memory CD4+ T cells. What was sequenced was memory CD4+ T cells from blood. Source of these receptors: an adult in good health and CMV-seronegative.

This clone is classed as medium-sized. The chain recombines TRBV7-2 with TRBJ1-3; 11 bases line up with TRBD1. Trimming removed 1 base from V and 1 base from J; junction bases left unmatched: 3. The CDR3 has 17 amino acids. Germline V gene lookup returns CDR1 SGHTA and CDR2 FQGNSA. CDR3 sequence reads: CASSLGGQGVSGNTIYF. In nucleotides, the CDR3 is TGTGCCAGCAGCTTAGGGGGACAGGGGGTTTCTGGAAACACCATATATTTT.

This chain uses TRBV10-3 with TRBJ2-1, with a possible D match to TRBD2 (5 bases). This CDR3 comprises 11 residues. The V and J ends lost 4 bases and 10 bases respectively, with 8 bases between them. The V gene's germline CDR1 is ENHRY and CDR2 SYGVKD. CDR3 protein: CAISGLAEQFF. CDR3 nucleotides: TGTGCCATCAGTGGATTAGCGGAGCAGTTCTTC.

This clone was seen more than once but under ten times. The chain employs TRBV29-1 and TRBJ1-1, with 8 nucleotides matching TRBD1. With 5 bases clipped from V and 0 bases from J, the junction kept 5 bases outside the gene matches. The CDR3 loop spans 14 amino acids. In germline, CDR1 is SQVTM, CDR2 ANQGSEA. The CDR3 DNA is TGCAGCGTTAGGACAGGGCGGATGAACACTGAAGCTTTCTTT. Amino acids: CSVRTGRMNTEAFF.

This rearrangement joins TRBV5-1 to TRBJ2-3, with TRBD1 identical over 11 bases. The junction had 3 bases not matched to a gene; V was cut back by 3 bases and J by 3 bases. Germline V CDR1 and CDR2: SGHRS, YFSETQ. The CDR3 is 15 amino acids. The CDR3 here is CASSSRDRGTDTQYF. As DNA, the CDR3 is TGCGCCAGCAGCTCCCGGGACAGGGGGACAGATACGCAGTATTTT.

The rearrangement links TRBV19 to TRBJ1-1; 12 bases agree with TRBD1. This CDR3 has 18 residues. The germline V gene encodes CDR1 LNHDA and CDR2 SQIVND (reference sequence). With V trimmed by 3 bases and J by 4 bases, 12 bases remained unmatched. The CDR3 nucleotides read TGTGCCAGTAGTATCCGCCGGGACAGGGGGCCTTCCGTCACTGAAGCTTTCTTT. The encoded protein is CASSIRRDRGPSVTEAFF.

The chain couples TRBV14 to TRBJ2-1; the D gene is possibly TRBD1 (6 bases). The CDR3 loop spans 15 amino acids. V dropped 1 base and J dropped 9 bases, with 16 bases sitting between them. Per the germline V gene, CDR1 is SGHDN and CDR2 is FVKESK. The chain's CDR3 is CASSQGRGQGIEQFF. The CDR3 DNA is TGTGCCAGCAGCCAAGGCCGGGGCCAGGGGATTGAGCAGTTCTTC.

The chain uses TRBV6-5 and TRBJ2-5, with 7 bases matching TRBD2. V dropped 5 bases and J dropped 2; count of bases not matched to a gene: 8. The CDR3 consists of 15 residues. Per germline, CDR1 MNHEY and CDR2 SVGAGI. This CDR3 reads CASSRGGAKQETQYF. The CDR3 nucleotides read TGTGCCAGCAGTCGCGGGGGAGCGAAACAAGAGACCCAGTACTTC.

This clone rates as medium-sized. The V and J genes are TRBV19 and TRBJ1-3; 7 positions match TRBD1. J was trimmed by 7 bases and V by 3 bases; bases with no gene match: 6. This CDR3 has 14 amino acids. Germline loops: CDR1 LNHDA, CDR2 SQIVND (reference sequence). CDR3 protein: CASSMETGSNTIYF. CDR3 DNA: TGTGCCAGTAGTATGGAGACAGGGAGCAACACCATATATTTT.

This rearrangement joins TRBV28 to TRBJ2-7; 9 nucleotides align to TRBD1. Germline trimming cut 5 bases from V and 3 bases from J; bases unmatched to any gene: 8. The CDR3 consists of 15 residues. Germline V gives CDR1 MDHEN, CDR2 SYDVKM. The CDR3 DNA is TGTGCCAGCAGTACCGCCGGACAGGGGCGCTACGAGCAGTACTTC. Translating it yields CASSTAGQGRYEQYF. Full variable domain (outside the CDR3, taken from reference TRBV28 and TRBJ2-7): DVKVTQSSRYLVKRTGEKVFLECVQDMDHENMFWYRQDPGLGLRLIYFSYDVKMKEKGDIPEGYSVSREKKERFSLILESASTNQTSMYLCASSTAGQGRYEQYFGPGTRLTVT.